Detailed here is one T cell receptor beta chain. V dropped 6 bases and J dropped 10; count of bases not matched to a gene: 6. The CDR3 is 13 residues long. Germline CDR1 and CDR2: MNHNY and SVGAGI (reference sequence). Produced via immunoSEQ multiplex PCR; TCRdb's table is partial and in-frame only. This sample has around 200,000 clones, with around 85% found just once. This entry belongs to a study of blood T cell repertoires in COVID-19. As for the study in general: Acute and convalescent COVID-19 samples came from the United States, Italy and Spain.

The TCR sequence derives from a man aged 70 or older with active or convalescent COVID-19. The sample comprised peripheral blood. The chain combines TRBV6-6 with TRBJ2-1; 10 positions agree with TRBD1. The CDR3 reads CASSAGTGAEQFF. The CDR3 nucleotides read TGTGCCAGCAGCGCTGGGACAGGGGCCGAGCAGTTCTTC.